These 5 T cell receptor beta chains were all obtained from the same sample, sequenced in a study of blood T cells in healthy people across ages. Together with a sample-barcoded 5' primer, a J-beta primer mix was included in a second PCR lasting about 7 to 11 cycles. In TCRdb, the 5' RACE reads were re-called with MiXCR into one record per CDR3 protein. Among some 700,000 distinct CDR3 sequences listed, approximately 22% were seen once. The sample taken for sequencing was blood. The receptors originated from a man aged 70-80 years in good health.

This clonotype was seen only a few times. The V gene is TRBV6-5, the J gene TRBJ2-3; TRBD2 matches at 8 bases. The V gene end was trimmed by 10 bases and the J gene end by 2 bases; junction bases not matched to a gene: 8. Germline assignment: CDR1 MNHEY and CDR2 SVGAGI. The CDR3 is made up of 14 amino acids. The CDR3 protein is CATGRGGDTDTQYF. For the CDR3, the DNA is TGTGCCACCGGGAGGGGGGGAGACACAGATACGCAGTATTTT.

This clonotype came up a few times. The V and J genes are TRBV5-1 and TRBJ2-3; D ambiguous. The CDR3 extends over 15 amino acids. V was clipped by 1 base and J by 0 bases, with 9 bases between them. The germline V gene has CDR1 SGHRS and CDR2 YFSETQ. The CDR3 reads CASSLSPRSTDTQYF. CDR3 coding DNA: TGCGCCAGCAGCTTGTCCCCCCGGAGCACAGATACGCAGTATTTT.

The CDR3 sequence: CSAETSLEQYF. DNA of the CDR3: TGCAGTGCTGAGACCTCTCTCGAGCAGTACTTC. V and J are TRBV20-1 and TRBJ2-5; D uncertain. With the DNA end fitting TRBJ2-7 better, the J assignment may be wrong. Germline V gene sequence: CDR1 DFQATT, CDR2 SNEGSKA (reference sequence). This CDR3 contains 11 residues.

Here the CDR3 reads CASSHFGEGVAKNIQYF. The CDR3 DNA reads as TGCGCCAGCAGCCATTTTGGGGAGGGGGTTGCCAAAAACATTCAGTACTTC. The genes are TRBV4-1 and TRBJ2-4; perhaps TRBD2 as D (7 bases). There are 17 residues in the CDR3. V was pared by 3 bases and J by 1 base, with 16 bases between. Germline V gene sequence: CDR1 MGHRA, CDR2 YSYEKL.

The CDR3 sequence: CASSNRRETQYF. The CDR3, as DNA: TGTGCCAGCAGTAATAGAAGGGAGACCCAGTACTTC. The gene calls are TRBV6-5 and TRBJ2-5; D is unresolved. There are 12 residues in the CDR3. The germline V gene encodes CDR1 MNHEY and CDR2 SVGAGI. Deletions cut 5 bases from V and 5 bases from J, with 9 bases between.